Below, 11 T cell receptor beta chains from the same sample are listed, as sequenced in a study of CD8+ T cells in alopecia areata. After isolation, RNA underwent reverse transcription to generate cDNA as the sequencing template. The method was immunoSEQ multiplex PCR; TCRdb's version includes in-frame clones alone and lacks a portion of them. The sample has 100,000 to 150,000 clones, less than 50% seen once; the top ten hold about 11%. Sequenced input: NKG2D-low CD8+ T cells sorted from blood. These receptors came from a human donor with alopecia areata.

The V call is TRBV29-1, the J call TRBJ1-4; 8 nucleotides match TRBD1. The CDR3 spans 16 residues. J gave up 3 bases and V 5 bases, and 11 bases lay outside the gene matches. Germline V gene data show CDR1 as SQVTM and CDR2 as ANQGSEA. CDR3 DNA sequence: TGCAGCGTTAACGGGGAAGCGACAGGGGCTAATGAAAAACTGTTTTTT. This sequence encodes CSVNGEATGANEKLFF.

This clone was seen only a few times. The sample contains more than one DNA sequence encoding this CDR3. The chain uses TRBV4-1 and TRBJ2-5; D is ambiguous. This CDR3 is 13 amino acids long. Per the germline V gene, CDR1 is MGHRA and CDR2 is YSYEKL. The V and J ends lost 1 base and 5 bases respectively, with 8 bases between them. The CDR3, as DNA: TGCGCCAGCAGCCAAGGGGTTGCCGAGACCCAGTACTTC. It translates to CASSQGVAETQYF.

The J gene is TRBJ2-3, the V gene TRBV25-1; D gene unclear. Germline assignment: CDR1 MGHDK and CDR2 SYGVNS. The CDR3 runs to 16 residues. V was trimmed by 4 bases and J by 6 bases, leaving 20 bases between them. This chain's CDR3 is CASSGGARRWADTQYF. CDR3 coding DNA: TGTGCCAGCAGTGGAGGTGCGAGGCGGTGGGCCGATACGCAGTATTTT. The whole variable domain, remainder taken from reference TRBV25-1 and TRBJ2-3, is EADIYQTPRYLVIGTGKKITLECSQTMGHDKMYWYQQDPGMELHLIHYSYGVNSTEKGDLSSESTVSRIRTEHFPLTLESARPSHTSQYLCASSGGARRWADTQYFGPGTRLTVL.

The chain has TRBV7-9 and TRBJ2-1; D not certain. Germline V gives CDR1 SEHNR, CDR2 FQNEAQ (reference sequence). The CDR3 covers 12 residues. V lost 4 bases, J lost 9 bases, and 10 bases lay in between. The CDR3: CASSSDVAEQFF. The DNA of the CDR3 is TGTGCCAGCAGCTCCGACGTGGCTGAGCAGTTCTTC.

This chain uses TRBV5-4 with TRBJ1-1; no firm D call. The V gene lost 1 base and the J gene lost 7 bases, with 5 bases spanning the gap. The CDR3 runs 11 residues. Looked up from germline, CDR1 is SGHNT and CDR2 is YYREEE (reference sequence). CDR3 sequence: CASSLTGEAFF. The DNA of the CDR3 is TGTGCCAGCAGCTTGACCGGTGAAGCTTTCTTT.

CDR3 bases: TGTGCCAGCAGCACGACAGGGGGCGGTGAGCAGTTCTTC. Amino acid sequence: CASSTTGGGEQFF. The gene calls are TRBV28 and TRBJ2-1, with 10 bases identical to TRBD1. The germline gives CDR1 MDHEN, CDR2 SYDVKM. This CDR3 is 13 amino acids long. The V and J ends lost 6 bases and 9 bases, in that order; junction bases with no gene match: 5.

The chain recombines TRBV4-1 with TRBJ2-1, with a weak D call TRBD1 (5 bases). CDR1 is MGHRA, CDR2 YSYEKL, per germline. The CDR3 extends over 17 amino acids. V was clipped by 1 base and J by 2 bases, with 15 bases between them. The CDR3 loop reads CASSQVLPDTPYNEQFF. CDR3 bases: TGCGCCAGCAGCCAAGTGCTTCCGGACACCCCCTACAATGAGCAGTTCTTC.

V and J are TRBV4-3 and TRBJ2-3, with unresolved D. CDR3 length equals 13 residues. Germline V CDR1 and CDR2: LGHNA, YSLEER. The V end lost 1 base, the J end lost 4 bases, and 6 bases lay between the germline ends. CDR3 nucleotide sequence: TGCGCCAGCAGCCAAGTTTCTGCAGATACGCAGTATTTT. Translating gives CASSQVSADTQYF.

This sequence joins TRBV28 and TRBJ2-3; 7 bases align to TRBD2. Trimming removed 4 bases from V and 4 bases from J; junction bases left unmatched: 5. This CDR3 has 14 amino acids. The germline CDR1 and CDR2 sequences are MDHEN and SYDVKM. The CDR3 region has the DNA TGTGCCAGCAGTTCCCGGGGGGAGGCAGATACGCAGTATTTT. This translates into CASSSRGEADTQYF. Drawing the rest from reference TRBV28 and TRBJ2-3, the complete variable domain is DVKVTQSSRYLVKRTGEKVFLECVQDMDHENMFWYRQDPGLGLRLIYFSYDVKMKEKGDIPEGYSVSREKKERFSLILESASTNQTSMYLCASSSRGEADTQYFGPGTRLTVL.

This chain joins TRBV7-9 and TRBJ1-1; D may be TRBD1 (6 bases). V dropped 6 bases and J dropped 3 bases, with 11 bases sitting between them. The germline gives CDR1 SEHNR, CDR2 FQNEAQ (reference sequence). The CDR3 totals 13 residues. DNA for the CDR3: TGTGCCAGCAGGGAGCGGGGGCACACTGAAGCTTTCTTT. Residues: CASRERGHTEAFF.

This clone was counted many times. V is TRBV6-4 and J is TRBJ2-1; D gene uncertain. In germline, CDR1 is MRHNA, CDR2 SNTAGT. The length of the CDR3 is 12 residues. V dropped 2 bases and J dropped 5 bases, with 4 bases sitting between them. Here the CDR3 reads CASSDGNNEQFF. The CDR3 DNA follows: TGTGCCAGCAGTGACGGGAACAATGAGCAGTTCTTC.